This T cell receptor (beta chain) was sequenced for a study of lymphopenia after photon versus proton radiotherapy. Of note for this clone: The antigen is not known.

Overall study findings and caveats: Post-nadir diversity loss with photons came from oligoclonal expansion, particularly CD8+ Temra cells. Photon-treated patients lost naive T cells and TCR diversity; proton-treated stayed stable. Better survival with proton therapy was suggested as possible, not demonstrated. A bigger post-nadir fall in TCR diversity correlated inversely with survival time in deceased patients.

Only in-frame clones appear in the TCRdb table, and some are missing; sequencing was by immunoSEQ multiplex PCR. The sample includes about 24,000 clones, roughly 84% of them seen just once. CDR1 is SGHTS and CDR2 is YDEGEE in the germline V gene. The ends lost 2 bases at V and 8 bases at J; junction bases unmatched: 7. The CDR3 contains 15 residues. This chain uses TRBV5-8 with TRBJ1-4; 9 positions match TRBD1. The TCR was taken from a man aged 40-55 years with gastric cancer. The input for sequencing was peripheral blood, taken from a patient treated with photon-based radiotherapy. The CDR3 spells CASSFAGTGLEKLFF. The CDR3 nucleotides are TGTGCCAGCAGCTTCGCGGGGACAGGGCTCGAAAAACTGTTTTTT.